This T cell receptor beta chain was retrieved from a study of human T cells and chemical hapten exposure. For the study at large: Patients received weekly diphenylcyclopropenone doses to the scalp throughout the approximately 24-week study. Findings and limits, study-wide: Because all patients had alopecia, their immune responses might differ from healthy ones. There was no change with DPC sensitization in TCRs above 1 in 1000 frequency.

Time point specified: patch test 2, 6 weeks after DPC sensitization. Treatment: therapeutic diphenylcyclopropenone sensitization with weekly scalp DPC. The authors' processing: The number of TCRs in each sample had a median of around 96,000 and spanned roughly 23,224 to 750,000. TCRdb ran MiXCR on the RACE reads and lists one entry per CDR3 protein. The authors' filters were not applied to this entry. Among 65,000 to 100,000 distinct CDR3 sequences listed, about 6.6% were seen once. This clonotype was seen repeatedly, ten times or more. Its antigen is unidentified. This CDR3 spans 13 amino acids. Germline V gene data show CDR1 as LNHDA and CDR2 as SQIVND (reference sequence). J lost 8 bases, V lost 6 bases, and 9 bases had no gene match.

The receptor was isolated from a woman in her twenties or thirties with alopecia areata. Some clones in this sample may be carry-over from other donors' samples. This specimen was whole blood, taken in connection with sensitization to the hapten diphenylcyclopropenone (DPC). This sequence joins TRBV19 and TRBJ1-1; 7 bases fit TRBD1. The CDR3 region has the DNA TGTGCCAGTAGCGCCGACAGGGCCGCCGAAGCTTTCTTT. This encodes CASSADRAAEAFF.